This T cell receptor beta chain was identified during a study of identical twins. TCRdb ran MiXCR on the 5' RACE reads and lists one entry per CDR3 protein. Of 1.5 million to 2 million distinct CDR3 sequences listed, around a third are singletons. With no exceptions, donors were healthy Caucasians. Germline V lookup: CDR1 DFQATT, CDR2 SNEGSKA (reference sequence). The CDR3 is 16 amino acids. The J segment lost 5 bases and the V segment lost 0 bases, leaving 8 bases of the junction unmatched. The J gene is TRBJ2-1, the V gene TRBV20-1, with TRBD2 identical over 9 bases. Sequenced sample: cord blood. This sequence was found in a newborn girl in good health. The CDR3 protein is CSARDIYLAGNNEQFF. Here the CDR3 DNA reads TGCAGTGCTAGAGATATATACCTAGCGGGGAACAATGAGCAGTTCTTC.